The 24 T cell receptor beta chains presented below share a single source sample, sequenced in a study of blood T cell repertoires in COVID-19. Sequencing was performed with immunoSEQ multiplex PCR; in TCRdb, only in-frame clones are kept and a portion is missing. Altogether over 200,000 clones are present, about nine tenths being singletons, with the ten largest covering about 4.8%. The sample comprised peripheral blood. The receptors were sampled from a woman between 35 and 50 years old with acute or convalescent COVID-19.

The chain has TRBV27 and TRBJ2-1; 8 nucleotides match TRBD1. The V gene end was trimmed by 3 bases and the J gene end by 3 bases; junction bases not matched to a gene: 4. This CDR3 has 15 residues. The germline CDR1 and CDR2 sequences are MNHEY and SMNVEV (reference sequence). CDR3 nucleotides: TGTGCCAGCAGTTTGGACGACAGGGGCTACAATGAGCAGTTCTTC. It translates to CASSLDDRGYNEQFF.

This chain joins TRBV19 and TRBJ2-3; D may be TRBD2 (6 bases). Germline V gene lookup returns CDR1 LNHDA and CDR2 SQIVND (reference sequence). Between the trimmed V and J ends, which lost 9 bases and 3 bases, there was a span of 16 bases. The length of the CDR3 is 14 residues. The CDR3 spells CASSPGERTDTQYF. For the CDR3, the DNA is TGTGCCAGCTCCCCGGGAGAAAGGACAGATACGCAGTATTTT.

This clone has a single count. The chain is built from TRBV29-1 and TRBJ1-2; 8 nucleotides align to TRBD1. The length of the CDR3 is 15 residues. Germline V gene sequence: CDR1 SQVTM, CDR2 ANQGSEA. V shed 6 bases and J 7 bases; nucleotides not matched to a gene: 16. The DNA for the CDR3 is TGCAGCGTGGATGGATTTGGACAGGGCGCGGTTGGCTACACCTTC. Its translation is CSVDGFGQGAVGYTF.

V gene TRBV5-1 combines with J gene TRBJ2-5, with a tentative D call TRBD1 (6 bases). The CDR3 extends over 15 amino acids. CDR1 is SGHRS, CDR2 YFSETQ, per germline. Trimming removed 4 bases from V and 3 bases from J, with 16 bases in between. The chain's CDR3 is CASSRFGQIEETQYF. The CDR3 nucleotides read TGCGCCAGCAGCCGCTTTGGACAGATAGAAGAGACCCAGTACTTC.

In its sample, this clone was seen once. The gene calls are TRBV6-1 and TRBJ2-3, with 7 bases fitting TRBD1. CDR1 is MNHNS and CDR2 is SASEGT in the germline V gene. Trimming at V came to 2 bases and at J to 0 bases, leaving 8 bases not matched to a gene. This CDR3 spans 17 amino acids. The CDR3 nucleotides are TGTGCCAGCAGTGAACCCGGGACAGTTGAGAGCACAGATACGCAGTATTTT. It is translated as CASSEPGTVESTDTQYF.

The CDR3 reads CASSYRDRGPMGEQYV. The CDR3 DNA reads as TGTGCCAGCAGTTACCGGGACAGGGGACCTATGGGCGAGCAGTACGTC. The rearrangement joins TRBV6-5 to TRBJ2-7; 10 bases map to TRBD1. The CDR3 has 16 amino acids. The ends lost 2 bases at V and 6 bases at J; junction bases unmatched: 10. The germline CDR1 and CDR2 sequences are MNHEY and SVGAGI.

The chain has TRBV21-1 and TRBJ1-1; TRBD1 is the table's D call, not checked against the DNA. TRBV21-1 is annotated as a pseudogene. CDR3 length: 16 residues. DNA of the CDR3: TGTGCCAGCAGCAAACACCGGGACAGGATGAACACTGAAGCTTTCTTT. This translates into CASSKHRDRMNTEAFF.

This chain connects TRBV6-6 to TRBJ2-6, with 11 bases fitting TRBD1. The CDR3 has 19 residues. In germline, CDR1 is MNHNY, CDR2 SVGAGI (reference sequence). The V segment lost 6 bases and the J segment 18 bases; nucleotides outside the gene matches: 28. CDR3 amino acids: CASSFMDRGLLFHTNVGTF. Here the CDR3 DNA reads TGTGCCAGCAGCTTTATGGACAGGGGGCTCTTATTTCACACTAATGTCGGGACTTTC.

This clone was detected only once. The chain employs TRBV21-1 and TRBJ1-2; the table calls TRBD1, which could not be checked here. TRBV21-1 is a known pseudogene. The CDR3 covers 17 residues. CDR3 residues: CASSPHEGAFGGYGYTF. Here the CDR3 DNA reads TGTGCCAGCAGTCCCCATGAGGGGGCTTTTGGGGGCTATGGCTACACCTTC.

The CDR3 sequence is CAISPQGSRTSTEAFF. The CDR3 nucleotides are TGTGCCATCAGCCCACAGGGGTCGCGGACAAGCACTGAAGCTTTCTTT. The V call is TRBV10-3, the J call TRBJ1-1; 7 bases align to TRBD1. The CDR3 is 16 residues long. The germline V gene has CDR1 ENHRY and CDR2 SYGVKD. V lost 6 bases to trimming and J lost 4 bases; unmatched junction nucleotides: 14.

This chain joins TRBV7-9 and TRBJ2-3; 11 nucleotides match TRBD2. The CDR3 consists of 16 residues. In germline, CDR1 is SEHNR, CDR2 FQNEAQ (reference sequence). The trim removed 5 bases at V and 2 bases at J, leaving 6 bases unmatched. CDR3 amino acids: CASSRTSGLPTDTQYF. In nucleotides, the CDR3 is TGTGCCAGCAGCCGGACTAGCGGGCTCCCCACAGATACGCAGTATTTT.

This chain connects TRBV10-1 to TRBJ1-1, with a possible D match to TRBD1 (6 bases). This CDR3 contains 15 residues. Germline V gene lookup returns CDR1 WNHNN and CDR2 SYGVQD (reference sequence). V was clipped by 0 bases and J by 3 bases, with 11 bases between them. The CDR3, as DNA: TGCGCCAGCAGTGAGTCTGGGGGCTCAGACACTGAAGCTTTCTTT. This gives the protein CASSESGGSDTEAFF.

The V gene is TRBV10-1, the J gene TRBJ1-5, with D perhaps matching TRBD1 (5 bases). V dropped 0 bases and J dropped 7 bases, with 13 bases sitting between them. The CDR3 contains 15 residues. Germline V CDR1 and CDR2: WNHNN, SYGVQD (reference sequence). CDR3 loop: CASSESCRVGQPQHF. In nucleotides, the CDR3 is TGCGCCAGCAGTGAGTCTTGCAGGGTGGGGCAGCCCCAGCATTTT.

The CDR3 protein is CASRSGQGWQPQHF. DNA of the CDR3: TGTGCCAGCCGTTCGGGACAGGGTTGGCAGCCCCAGCATTTT. The rearrangement uses TRBV28 and TRBJ1-5; 9 bases map to TRBD1. With V trimmed by 8 bases and J by 7 bases, 9 bases remained unmatched. CDR3 size: 14 residues. The germline V gene encodes CDR1 MDHEN and CDR2 SYDVKM.

J is TRBJ2-5 and V is TRBV5-1; 8 nucleotides line up with TRBD2. This CDR3 has 17 amino acids. Germline-derived CDR1 and CDR2 are SGHRS and YFSETQ. V lost 0 bases to trimming and J lost 5 bases; unmatched junction nucleotides: 12. CDR3 region: CASSLASGGGRGETQYF. The CDR3 DNA reads as TGCGCCAGCAGCTTGGCCTCCGGCGGGGGGCGGGGTGAGACCCAGTACTTC.

The rearrangement uses TRBV18 and TRBJ2-6, with a possible D match to TRBD2 (6 bases). Trimming removed 3 bases from V and 7 bases from J, with 19 bases in between. The CDR3 extends over 17 amino acids. From germline, CDR1 is KGHSH and CDR2 LQKENI. CDR3 nucleotide sequence: TGTGCCAGCTCACCCCCACGGGACTTCCTGGCAGCCAACGTCCTGACTTTC. This encodes CASSPPRDFLAANVLTF.

The CDR3 region is CASSPRGGGPANYGYTF. CDR3 nucleotides: TGTGCCAGCTCCCCCCGGGGTGGGGGCCCCGCTAACTATGGCTACACCTTC. This chain joins TRBV18 and TRBJ1-2; D might be TRBD1 (6 bases). The CDR3 runs 17 residues. CDR1 and CDR2 from the germline V gene are KGHSH and LQKENI. Trimming cost V 6 bases and J 0 bases, with 20 bases left between them.

This clone was seen a handful of times. This chain connects TRBV5-1 to TRBJ1-6; 8 bases line up with TRBD1. CDR1 is SGHRS, CDR2 YFSETQ, per germline. This CDR3 has 15 amino acids. J was trimmed by 11 bases and V by 5 bases; bases with no gene match: 12. CDR3 sequence reads: CASRLLDRDDPPLHF. CDR3 DNA sequence: TGCGCCAGCAGATTACTGGACAGGGATGATCCACCCCTCCACTTT.

The chain joins TRBV2 to TRBJ1-5, with 7 positions matching TRBD1. Germline V gene lookup returns CDR1 SNHLY and CDR2 FYNNEI. The J segment lost 7 bases and the V segment lost 2 bases, leaving 5 bases of the junction unmatched. The CDR3 covers 14 residues. CDR3 nucleotides: TGTGCCAGCAGTGAAACAGGGGTAGTACAGCCCCAGCATTTT. Protein: CASSETGVVQPQHF.

The chain recombines TRBV19 with TRBJ2-2, with D tentatively TRBD1 (6 bases). The CDR3 is 14 residues long. V was trimmed by 3 bases and J by 6 bases, leaving 11 bases between them. CDR1 is LNHDA and CDR2 is SQIVND in the germline V gene (reference sequence). CDR3 DNA: TGTGCCAGTAGTATGGGGGCAGGCCCCGGGGAGCTGTTTTTT. Its protein product is CASSMGAGPGELFF.

V is TRBV9 and J is TRBJ2-3; TRBD2 matches 11 bases. The J segment lost 8 bases and the V segment lost 1 base, leaving 6 bases of the junction unmatched. Germline-derived CDR1 and CDR2 are SGDLS and YYNGEE. The CDR3 has 15 residues. CDR3 nucleotide sequence: TGTGCCAGCAGCGTATCGGGGCTAGCGGGGGGTACGCAGTATTTT. It codes for CASSVSGLAGGTQYF.

The rearrangement links TRBV14 to TRBJ2-5; D ambiguous. Germline V gene data show CDR1 as SGHDN and CDR2 as FVKESK. The CDR3 covers 13 residues. V was cut by 7 bases and J by 1 base, with 10 bases left in between. CDR3 sequence (DNA): TGTGCCAGCAAGAGCACCCTCCAAGAGACCCAGTACTTC. This codes for CASKSTLQETQYF. Combining the CDR3 with reference TRBV14 and TRBJ2-5 gives the whole variable domain EAGVTQFPSHSVIEKGQTVTLRCDPISGHDNLYWYRRVMGKEIKFLLHFVKESKQDESGMPNNRFLAERTGGTYSTLKVQPAELEDSGVYFCASKSTLQETQYFGPGTRLLVL.

This clone came up once. The chain combines TRBV7-9 with TRBJ2-5, with TRBD2 identical over 8 bases. Trimming at V came to 5 bases and at J to 5 bases, leaving 4 bases not matched to a gene. The germline CDR1 and CDR2 sequences are SEHNR and FQNEAQ (reference sequence). This CDR3 has 13 amino acids. CDR3 region: CASSLGLVETQYF. The CDR3 DNA reads as TGTGCCAGCAGCCTGGGACTAGTTGAGACCCAGTACTTC.

The chain recombines TRBV6-5 with TRBJ1-5; D may be TRBD1 (5 bases). The CDR3 runs to 15 residues. The V and J ends lost 2 bases and 3 bases respectively, with 11 bases between them. Germline CDR1 and CDR2: MNHEY and SVGAGI. The CDR3 bases are TGTGCCAGCAGTTACGGAGGGACGAACAATCAGCCCCAGCATTTT. This sequence encodes CASSYGGTNNQPQHF.